These 3 T cell receptor beta chains were all obtained from the same sample, sequenced in a study of response to subunit inactivated influenza vaccine. TCRdb reanalysed the RT-PCR reads using MiXCR and keeps one entry per CDR3 protein. The sample has about 500,000 distinct CDR3 sequences; 16% are singletons. Sample: CD4+ T cells sorted from PBMCs, taken around 25 months after vaccination. Source of these receptors: a man between 50 and 75 years old who received an inactivated influenza vaccine.

The chain links TRBV6-2 or TRBV6-3 to TRBJ2-3, with 9 positions matching TRBD1. Germline V CDR1 and CDR2: MNHEY, SVGEGT. The length of the CDR3 is 19 residues. Trimming at V came to 7 bases and at J to 6 bases, leaving 23 bases not matched to a gene. This chain's CDR3 is CASTFNAAQTGGTEDTQYF. The CDR3 nucleotides read TGTGCCAGCACCTTTAATGCCGCCCAGACAGGGGGTACAGAGGATACGCAGTATTTT.

The table lists this clonotype with a few counts. The genes are TRBV29-1 and TRBJ2-5, with TRBD1 as a possible D gene (6 bases). Deletions cut 4 bases from V and 0 bases from J, with 12 bases between. Germline V lookup: CDR1 SQVTM, CDR2 ANQGSEA. The CDR3 is 14 amino acids. This CDR3 reads CSVVPHRDQETQYF. The CDR3 DNA reads TGCAGCGTTGTCCCGCACAGGGACCAAGAGACCCAGTACTTC.

This clonotype has more than one count but fewer than ten. The CDR3 sequence: CSVEDLASSGNTIYF. The CDR3 region has the DNA TGCAGCGTTGAAGATCTGGCAAGCTCTGGAAACACCATATATTTT. The gene calls are TRBV29-1 and TRBJ1-3; the D is unclear. This CDR3 has 15 amino acids. Germline V gene lookup returns CDR1 SQVTM and CDR2 ANQGSEA. Trimming removed 0 bases from V and 0 bases from J, with 9 bases in between.